These 24 T cell receptor beta chains originate from one sample sequenced in a study of T cells in tumors and immune-related adverse events. Profiled with immunoSEQ multiplex PCR; TCRdb holds only in-frame clones, not every one. The repertoire has more than 10,000 clones, roughly 90% of them found once; the top ten carry approximately 1.5%. Specimen: lymph node tissue, collected from a patient treated with anti-PD-1 therapy. The receptors stem from a female donor with metastatic renal cell carcinoma.

V and J are TRBV5-1 and TRBJ1-1; D is ambiguous. Germline V lookup: CDR1 SGHRS, CDR2 YFSETQ. Trimming removed 4 bases at V and 4 bases at J, with 20 bases between. This CDR3 spans 16 amino acids. In DNA, the CDR3 is TGCGCCAGCAGCGGCACTTCCCAGTCCCCTTTCACTGAAGCTTTCTTT. This sequence encodes CASSGTSQSPFTEAFF.

The chain combines TRBV10-2 with TRBJ2-7; 12 nucleotides line up with TRBD1. The CDR3 consists of 13 residues. Germline values: CDR1 WSHSY, CDR2 SAAADI. The V and J ends lost 10 bases and 7 bases, in that order; junction bases with no gene match: 8. The CDR3 is CATSRDRGREQYF. The CDR3 DNA reads as TGCGCCACTTCCCGGGACAGGGGGCGAGAGCAGTACTTC.

DNA for the CDR3: TGCAGCGTTGAGCTTACTAGCGGGGGAGGAGATACGCAGTATTTT. This codes for CSVELTSGGGDTQYF. The V call is TRBV29-1, the J call TRBJ2-3; 11 nucleotides agree with TRBD2. Per the germline V gene, CDR1 is SQVTM and CDR2 is ANQGSEA. Trimming at V came to 3 bases and at J to 5 bases, leaving 7 bases not matched to a gene. The CDR3 totals 15 residues.

The chain carries TRBV19 and TRBJ2-7; the D gene is possibly TRBD2 (6 bases). The CDR3 loop spans 12 amino acids. V was cut by 6 bases and J by 11 bases, with 17 bases left in between. Germline V gives CDR1 LNHDA, CDR2 SQIVND (reference sequence). The CDR3 protein is CASSGRGGVEYF. In DNA form, the CDR3 reads TGTGCCAGTAGCGGCCGCGGCGGGGTTGAGTACTTC.

The V gene is TRBV19, the J gene TRBJ1-1, with D uncertain. This CDR3 has 17 amino acids. Deletions cut 1 base from V and 0 bases from J, with 15 bases between. Germline V gene lookup returns CDR1 LNHDA and CDR2 SQIVND (reference sequence). The CDR3 DNA reads as TGTGCCAGTAGTATAGGATGGAGTCCTGACCTGAACACTGAAGCTTTCTTT. Its translation is CASSIGWSPDLNTEAFF.

This rearrangement joins TRBV15 to TRBJ2-7; TRBD1 is a possible D gene (5 bases). Trimming removed 3 bases from V and 3 bases from J, with 9 bases in between. Germline-derived CDR1 and CDR2 are LNHNV and YYDKDF (reference sequence). This CDR3 contains 13 residues. The CDR3: CATSSPQDYEQYF. The CDR3 region has the DNA TGTGCCACCAGCAGCCCACAGGACTACGAGCAGTACTTC.

This clone was picked up one time. The V and J genes are TRBV15 and TRBJ2-1; 7 bases are a match to TRBD1. The V and J ends lost 1 base and 4 bases, in that order; junction bases with no gene match: 4. The CDR3 runs 15 residues. The germline V gene encodes CDR1 LNHNV and CDR2 YYDKDF (reference sequence). For the CDR3, the DNA is TGTGCCACCAGCAGAGGGGGGACAGCTTACAATGAGCAGTTCTTC. Its protein is CATSRGGTAYNEQFF.

The V and J genes are TRBV30 and TRBJ2-2; 7 nucleotides agree with TRBD1. The CDR3 is 14 residues long. Unmatched junction bases numbered 7, after V lost 4 bases and J lost 5 bases. Germline CDR1 and CDR2: GTSNPN and SVGIG (reference sequence). CDR3 in DNA: TGTGCCTGGATGAACAGGGGTCGGACCGGGGAGCTGTTTTTT. This sequence encodes CAWMNRGRTGELFF.

The gene calls are TRBV28 and TRBJ1-5, with D possibly being TRBD1 (5 bases). The CDR3 is made up of 13 amino acids. Trimming took 10 bases from V and 0 from J, leaving 10 bases between them. Per the germline V gene, CDR1 is MDHEN and CDR2 is SYDVKM. The CDR3 loop reads CAIRDGSNQPQHF. The CDR3 coding sequence is TGTGCCATACGGGACGGTAGCAATCAGCCCCAGCATTTT.

This sequence joins TRBV6-1 and TRBJ2-7; 7 bases align to TRBD1. The CDR3 runs 15 residues. CDR1 and CDR2 from the germline V gene are MNHNS and SASEGT. V shed 7 bases and J 0 bases; nucleotides not matched to a gene: 9. This CDR3 reads CASIRQGIYSYEQYF. The CDR3 nucleotides read TGTGCCAGCATCAGACAGGGTATTTACTCCTACGAGCAGTACTTC.

The V call is TRBV4-3, the J call TRBJ1-2, with 7 positions matching TRBD1. CDR1 and CDR2 (germline): LGHNA, YSLEER. V gave up 0 bases and J gave up 8 bases; unmatched junction bases: 9. CDR3 length: 15 residues. The CDR3 DNA follows: TGCGCCAGCAGCCAAGAGAATAGGGGGCGACGAGGCTACACCTTC. This encodes CASSQENRGRRGYTF.

This chain links TRBV6-1 with TRBJ2-5, with 13 bases identical to TRBD2. V shed 6 bases and J 2 bases; nucleotides not matched to a gene: 3. CDR1 is MNHNS and CDR2 is SASEGT in the germline V gene. This CDR3 region has 15 residues. The CDR3 sequence is CASRGLAGTQETQYF. DNA of the CDR3: TGTGCCAGCAGGGGACTAGCGGGAACGCAAGAGACCCAGTACTTC.

The J gene is TRBJ2-5, the V gene TRBV7-9; maybe TRBD2 (5 bases). V lost 1 base and J lost 2, with 8 bases in between. CDR1 and CDR2 (germline): SEHNR, FQNEAQ (reference sequence). The CDR3 loop spans 14 amino acids. The CDR3 is CASSLEDFQETQYF. CDR3 coding DNA: TGTGCCAGCAGCTTAGAGGACTTTCAAGAGACCCAGTACTTC.

As for this clone: Mismatch with germline at one junction end may stem from a read error. The V and J genes are TRBV28 and TRBJ1-2, with 8 nucleotides matching TRBD1. Germline V gene lookup returns CDR1 MDHEN and CDR2 SYDVKM. This CDR3 contains 13 residues. Here the CDR3 DNA reads TGTGCCAGCAGTTCCTTGACAGGGGTTAGTACCCTCTTC. Protein product: CASSSLTGVSTLF.

The CDR3 bases are TGTGCCAGTAGTACGCAAAGGGACAGCGTTTTTAATTCACCCCTCCACTTT. Its translation is CASSTQRDSVFNSPLHF. The gene calls are TRBV19 and TRBJ1-6; 7 bases are a match to TRBD1. With 4 bases clipped from V and 6 bases from J, the junction kept 12 bases outside the gene matches. The CDR3 is 17 residues long. The V gene's germline CDR1 is LNHDA and CDR2 SQIVND (reference sequence). The variable domain in full, with the rest retrieved from reference TRBV19 and TRBJ1-6, is DGGITQSPKYLFRKEGQNVTLSCEQNLNHDAMYWYRQDPGQGLRLIYYSQIVNDFQKGDIAEGYSVSREKKESFPLTVTSAQKNPTAFYLCASSTQRDSVFNSPLHFGNGTRLTVT.

This chain links TRBV7-2 with TRBJ2-1; D uncertain. The ends were cut back, 5 bases at V and 5 bases at J, with 10 bases in the middle. CDR1 is SGHTA and CDR2 is FQGNSA in the germline V gene. The CDR3 sequence is 13 residues long. The CDR3: CASSPQTNNEQFF. DNA for the CDR3: TGTGCCAGCAGCCCCCAAACCAACAATGAGCAGTTCTTC.

The chain joins TRBV5-1 to TRBJ2-7, with D possibly TRBD1 on 6 matching bases. Trimming removed 3 bases at V and 5 bases at J, with 15 bases between. Germline V gene lookup returns CDR1 SGHRS and CDR2 YFSETQ. CDR3 length: 14 amino acids. CDR3 bases: TGCGCCAGCAGCTCCTTACAGGGTTCCGACGAGCAGTACTTC. This sequence encodes CASSSLQGSDEQYF. The variable domain in full, completed from reference TRBV5-1 and TRBJ2-7, reads KAGVTQTPRYLIKTRGQQVTLSCSPISGHRSVSWYQQTPGQGLQFLFEYFSETQRNKGNFPGRFSGRQFSNSRSEMNVSTLELGDSALYLCASSSLQGSDEQYFGPGTRLTVT.

V and J are TRBV6-6 and TRBJ1-1; the D is unclear. This CDR3 contains 10 residues. V lost 8 bases and J lost 1, with 2 bases in between. Germline CDR1 is MNHNY and CDR2 is SVGAGI (reference sequence). The CDR3 nucleotides read TGTGCCAGCGGGAACACTGAAGCTTTCTTT. Protein: CASGNTEAFF.

V and J are TRBV30 and TRBJ2-2; D is unresolved. In germline, CDR1 is GTSNPN, CDR2 SVGIG (reference sequence). The CDR3 runs to 13 residues. V was trimmed by 3 bases and J by 2 bases, leaving 7 bases between them. This chain's CDR3 is CAWSDGNTGELFF. Written as DNA, the CDR3 is TGTGCCTGGAGCGACGGTAACACCGGGGAGCTGTTTTTT.

V usage is TRBV19 and J usage is TRBJ2-1; 8 bases agree with TRBD2. The CDR3 runs 15 residues. The germline gives CDR1 LNHDA, CDR2 SQIVND (reference sequence). V lost 3 bases, J lost 6 bases, and 7 bases stayed unmatched. CDR3 coding DNA: TGTGCCAGTAGTATTAGAGTAGCGGGGCCCAATGAGCAGTTCTTC. It yields the protein CASSIRVAGPNEQFF.

The chain uses TRBV5-6 and TRBJ2-7, with D tentatively TRBD1 (5 bases). V dropped 4 bases and J dropped 2 bases, with 13 bases sitting between them. This CDR3 comprises 14 residues. Germline CDR1 is SGHDT and CDR2 is YYEEEE. This CDR3 reads CASSADRLAYEQYF. As DNA, the CDR3 is TGTGCCAGCAGCGCCGACAGATTAGCCTACGAGCAGTACTTC.

The CDR3 bases are TGTGCCAGCAGTCTCGATAAGCGGGAGGTCCACGAGCAGTACTTC. Protein sequence: CASSLDKREVHEQYF. The rearrangement joins TRBV6-6 to TRBJ2-7; 9 bases map to TRBD2. Germline loops: CDR1 MNHNY, CDR2 SVGAGI (reference sequence). This CDR3 comprises 15 residues. V shed 5 bases and J 5 bases; nucleotides not matched to a gene: 10.

The rearrangement uses TRBV21-1 and TRBJ2-1; no DNA check was done on the table's D call, TRBD1. TRBV21-1 is noted as a pseudogene. The CDR3 contains 15 residues. CDR3 in amino acids: CASSHNLGQGYEQFF. As DNA, the CDR3 is TGTGCCAGCAGCCACAACCTCGGACAGGGATATGAGCAGTTCTTC.

The chain has TRBV4-1 and TRBJ2-7; possibly TRBD1 for D (5 bases). The CDR3 loop spans 15 amino acids. Per germline, CDR1 MGHRA and CDR2 YSYEKL. Trimming shortened V by 4 bases and J by 2 bases, and 15 bases separated the two germline ends. DNA for the CDR3: TGCGCCAGCAGCCCACAGGTCCCCGGACCCTACGAGCAGTACTTC. This sequence encodes CASSPQVPGPYEQYF.